This T cell receptor (beta chain) was documented in a study of T cell responses to AZD1222 COVID-19 vaccine. Study overall: Pooled in the analysis were second doses at about 4 or about 12 weeks. Whole-study findings and limits: Sampled repertoires all dated from after the peak T cell response. Only a handful of AZD1222 recipients, six or seven in all, had baseline seropositivity. There were mostly white British donors and more females than males, and clonal diversity was possibly underestimated.

The data were produced by immunoSEQ multiplex PCR, yet TCRdb's version contains in-frame clones alone and is incomplete. The table lists roughly 70,000 clones, 85% of them singletons. As for this clone: Its target is unknown.

CDR1 and CDR2 (germline): LGHNA, YNFKEQ. V gave up 5 bases and J gave up 7 bases; unmatched junction bases: 6. The CDR3 extends over 13 amino acids. The chain joins TRBV4-2 to TRBJ1-2; 8 bases map to TRBD1. This clonotype originated in an adult in good health. The specimen comprised peripheral blood, sampled on day 0 of AZD1222 vaccination. The DNA of the CDR3 is TGTGCCAGCAGCTGGACAGGGCGAGGTGGCTACACCTTC. It specifies CASSWTGRGGYTF.